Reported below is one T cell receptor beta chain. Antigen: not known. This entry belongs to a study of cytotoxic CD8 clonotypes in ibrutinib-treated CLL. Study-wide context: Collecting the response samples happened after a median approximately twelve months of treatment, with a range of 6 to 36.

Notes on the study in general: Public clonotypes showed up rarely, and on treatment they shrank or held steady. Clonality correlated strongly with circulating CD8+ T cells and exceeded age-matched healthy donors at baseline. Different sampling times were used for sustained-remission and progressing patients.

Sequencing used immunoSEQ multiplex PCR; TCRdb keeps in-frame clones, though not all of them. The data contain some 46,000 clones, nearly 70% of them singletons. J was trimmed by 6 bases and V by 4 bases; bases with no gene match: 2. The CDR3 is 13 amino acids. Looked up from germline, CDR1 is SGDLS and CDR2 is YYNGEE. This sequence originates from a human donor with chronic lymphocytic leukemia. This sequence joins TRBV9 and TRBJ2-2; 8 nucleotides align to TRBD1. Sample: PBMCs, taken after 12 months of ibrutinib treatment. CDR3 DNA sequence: TGTGCCAGCAGCCTGACAGGGGCCGGGGAGCTGTTTTTT. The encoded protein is CASSLTGAGELFF.